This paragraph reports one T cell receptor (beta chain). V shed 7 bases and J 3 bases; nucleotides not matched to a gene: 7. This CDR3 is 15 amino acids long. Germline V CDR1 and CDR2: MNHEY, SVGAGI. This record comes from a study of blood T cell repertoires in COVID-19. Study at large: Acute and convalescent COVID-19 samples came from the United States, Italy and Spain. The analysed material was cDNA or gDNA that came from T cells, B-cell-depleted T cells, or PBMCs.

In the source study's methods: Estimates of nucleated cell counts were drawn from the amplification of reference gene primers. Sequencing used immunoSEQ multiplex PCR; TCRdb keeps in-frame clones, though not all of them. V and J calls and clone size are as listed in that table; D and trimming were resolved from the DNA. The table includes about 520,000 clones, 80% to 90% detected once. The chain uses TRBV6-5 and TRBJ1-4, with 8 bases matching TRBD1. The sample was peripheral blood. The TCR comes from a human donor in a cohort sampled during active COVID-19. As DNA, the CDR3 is TGTGCCAGCATTCTTACAGGGGGTGCTAATGAAAAACTGTTTTTT. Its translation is CASILTGGANEKLFF.